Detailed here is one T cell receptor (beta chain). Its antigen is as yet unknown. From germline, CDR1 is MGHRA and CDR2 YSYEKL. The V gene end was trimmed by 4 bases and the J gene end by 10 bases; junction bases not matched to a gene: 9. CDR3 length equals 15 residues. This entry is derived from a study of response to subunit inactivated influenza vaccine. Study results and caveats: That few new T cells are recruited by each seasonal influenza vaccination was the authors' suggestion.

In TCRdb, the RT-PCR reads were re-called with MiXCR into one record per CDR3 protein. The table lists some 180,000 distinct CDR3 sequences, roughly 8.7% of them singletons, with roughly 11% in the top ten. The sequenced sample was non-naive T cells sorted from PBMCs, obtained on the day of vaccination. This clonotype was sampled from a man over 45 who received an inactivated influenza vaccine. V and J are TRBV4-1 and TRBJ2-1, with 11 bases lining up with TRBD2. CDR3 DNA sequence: TGCGCCAGCAGCCTAAATAGCGGGAGGGCGGACGAGCAGTTCTTC. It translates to CASSLNSGRADEQFF.